This record covers a single T cell receptor (beta chain). The antigen remains undetermined. This specimen belongs to a study of T cell responses to AZD1222 COVID-19 vaccine. The study's findings and limits: Only after the peak T cell response were repertoires sampled.

CDR1 LGHNT and CDR2 FRNRAP come from the germline V gene. This CDR3 comprises 17 residues. V was shortened by 2 bases and J by 5 bases, with 21 bases between the two germline ends. Libraries were prepared by immunoSEQ multiplex PCR; TCRdb keeps only in-frame clonotypes and omits some of them. The sample consists of about 110,000 clones, around 94% of them appearing once. This sequence originates from an adult in good health. Sequences were derived from peripheral blood, sampled on day 0 of AZD1222 vaccination. The rearrangement joins TRBV12-5 to TRBJ1-1; D might be TRBD1 (6 bases). The CDR3 DNA sequence: TGTGCTAGTGGTTTGTTTAGGGGGATGGCAGAGTTAACTGAAGCTTTCTTT. It specifies CASGLFRGMAELTEAFF.